This is a list of T cell receptor beta chains from one sample in a study of blood T cell repertoires in COVID-19. Assay: immunoSEQ multiplex PCR; the TCRdb copy retains only in-frame clones and omits some. Among approximately 150,000 clones, around 84% were seen once, and the ten largest hold 2.5% to 3%. Sequencing was done on a sample of peripheral blood. These TCRs come from a woman aged 80 or over with COVID-19, enrolled during active disease. The CDR3 runs from the conserved cysteine through the conserved F or W. The D gene is left open where the match is weak. For some rows the clone size is stated as once, few or many, or as a class when expanded; others skip it.

j_call	d_call	clone_size	v_call	cdr3_nt	cdr3_aa
TRBJ2-2	NA	few	TRBV27	TGTGCCAGCAGTTTAGGTGGGCTGAACACCGGGGAGCTGTTTTTT	CASSLGGLNTGELFF
TRBJ2-1	NA	NA	TRBV11-3	TGTGCCAGCAGCTTTGCCGCAGGGGTGGCTGAGCAGTTCTTC	CASSFAAGVAEQFF
TRBJ2-2	NA	NA	TRBV7-7	TGTGCTAGCAGCGCAGACAGTTACACCGGGGAGCTGTTTTTT	CASSADSYTGELFF
TRBJ2-5	TRBD1	NA	TRBV6-5	TGTGCCAGCAGTATCTCCGGGACAGTACAAGAGACCCAGTACTTC	CASSISGTVQETQYF
TRBJ1-1	TRBD1	once	TRBV28	TGTGCCAGCAGTGACAGGGACCCCCAGAGAGCTTTCTTT	CASSDRDPQRAFF
TRBJ1-1	NA	NA	TRBV21-1	TGTGCCAGCTTTAGAGACAGTTTGGCCACTGAAGCTTTCTTT	CASFRDSLATEAFF
TRBJ2-5	TRBD2	once	TRBV12-3/TRBV12-4	TGTGCCAGCAGTTTAGGCGGGGGAAAGACCCAGTACTTC	CASSLGGGKTQYF
TRBJ1-5	NA	NA	TRBV24-1	TGTGCCACCCAGAGGGCCGCCGGGAGGCCCCAGCATTTT	CATQRAAGRPQHF
TRBJ1-5	NA	NA	TRBV7-2	TGTGCCAGCAGCTGGGGGGGTGGTCAGCCCCAGCATTTT	CASSWGGGQPQHF
TRBJ1-2	TRBD1	NA	TRBV7-2	TGTGCCAGCAGTTTGGACAGGGGATTTGGCTACACCTTC	CASSLDRGFGYTF
TRBJ2-3	NA	NA	TRBV7-6	TGTGCCAGCAGCTTTTACTGGGCGGGTAGCAAGCATACGCAGTATTTT	CASSFYWAGSKHTQYF
TRBJ1-1	NA	NA	TRBV28	TGTGCCAGCAGTTTATTGGCGGGAGGGGTGAAGGGGACTGAAGCTTTCTTT	CASSLLAGGVKGTEAFF
TRBJ2-2	NA	NA	TRBV4-1	TGCGCCAGCAGCCTTTATTCAGGGGCTTCCCAGATCGGGGAGCTGTTTTTT	CASSLYSGASQIGELFF
TRBJ2-7	TRBD1	NA	TRBV20-1	TGCAGTGCTAGTGCTTCGGACAGGGTAACCTACGAGCAGTACTTC	CSASASDRVTYEQYF
TRBJ1-6	TRBD1	NA	TRBV6-2/TRBV6-3	TGTGCCAGCAGTTCGCATTCCGGGACAGGGTCCTCACCCCTCCACTTT	CASSSHSGTGSSPLHF
TRBJ1-5	NA	NA	TRBV19	TGTGCCAGTACCCCGTACTCAGGGTTAAGCAATCAGCCCCAGCATTTT	CASTPYSGLSNQPQHF
TRBJ2-3	NA	NA	TRBV9	TGTGCCAGCAGCGACTATAGGGGATCGACAGATACGCAGTATTTT	CASSDYRGSTDTQYF
TRBJ1-2	TRBD1	NA	TRBV28	TGTGCCAGCAGTTTCGGACAGGGGGGCTATGGCTACACCTTC	CASSFGQGGYGYTF
TRBJ1-4	NA	NA	TRBV21-1	TGTGCCAGCAGCAAAGCTCAGGGACAGGGTAGGAAGATATTTCTCGGGTTT	CASSKAQGQGRKIFLGF
TRBJ2-2	TRBD2	NA	TRBV11-3	TGTGCCAGCAGCCGAATAGCGGGAGGGCGCACCGGGGAGCTGTTTTTT	CASSRIAGGRTGELFF
TRBJ1-5	NA	NA	TRBV3-1/TRBV3-2	TGTGCCAGCAGCCAAGACCCATCCCCCGACAGCTACAATCAGCCCCAGCATTTT	CASSQDPSPDSYNQPQHF
TRBJ1-2	NA	NA	TRBV12-3/TRBV12-4	TGTGCCAGCAGTTTAAGGGGTGGCTACACCTTC	CASSLRGGYTF
TRBJ1-6	NA	NA	TRBV6-6	TGTGCCAGCAGTTACTCGGAGGGGAACTCACCCCTCCACTTT	CASSYSEGNSPLHF